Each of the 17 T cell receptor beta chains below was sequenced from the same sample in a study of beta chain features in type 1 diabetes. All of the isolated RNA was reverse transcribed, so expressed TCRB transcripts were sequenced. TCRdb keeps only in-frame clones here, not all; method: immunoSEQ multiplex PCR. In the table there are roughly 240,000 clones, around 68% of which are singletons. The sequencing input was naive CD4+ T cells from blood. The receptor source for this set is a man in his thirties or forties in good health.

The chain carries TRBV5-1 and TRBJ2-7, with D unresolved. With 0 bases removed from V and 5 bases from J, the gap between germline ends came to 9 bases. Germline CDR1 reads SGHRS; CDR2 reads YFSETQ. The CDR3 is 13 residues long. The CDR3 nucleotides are TGCGCCAGCAGCTTGGACCTTTCAGACGAGCAGTACTTC. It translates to CASSLDLSDEQYF.

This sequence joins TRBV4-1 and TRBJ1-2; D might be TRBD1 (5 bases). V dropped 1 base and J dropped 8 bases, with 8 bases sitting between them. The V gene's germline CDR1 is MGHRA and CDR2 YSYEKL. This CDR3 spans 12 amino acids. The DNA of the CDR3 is TGCGCCAGCAGCCAAGGGGGCGGAGGCTACACCTTC. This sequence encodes CASSQGGGGYTF.

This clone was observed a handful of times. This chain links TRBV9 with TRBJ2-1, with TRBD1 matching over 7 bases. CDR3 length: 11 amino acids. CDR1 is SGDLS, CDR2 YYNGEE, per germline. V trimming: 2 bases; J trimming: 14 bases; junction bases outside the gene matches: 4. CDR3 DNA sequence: TGTGCCAGCAGCGTCACAGGGGCCAAGTTCTTC. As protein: CASSVTGAKFF.

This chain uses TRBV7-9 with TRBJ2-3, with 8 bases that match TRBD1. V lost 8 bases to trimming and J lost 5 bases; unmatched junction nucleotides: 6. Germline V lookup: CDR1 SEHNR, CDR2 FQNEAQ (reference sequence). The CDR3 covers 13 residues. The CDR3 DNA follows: TGTGCCAGCGTGGGACAGGTCCAAGATACGCAGTATTTT. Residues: CASVGQVQDTQYF.

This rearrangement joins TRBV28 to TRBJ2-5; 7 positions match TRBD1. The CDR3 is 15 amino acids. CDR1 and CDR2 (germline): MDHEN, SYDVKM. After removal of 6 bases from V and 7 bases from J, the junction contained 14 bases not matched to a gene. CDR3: CASSRPGTARVTQYF. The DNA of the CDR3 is TGTGCCAGCAGCCGACCCGGGACAGCAAGAGTGACCCAGTACTTC. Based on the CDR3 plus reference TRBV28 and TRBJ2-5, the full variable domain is DVKVTQSSRYLVKRTGEKVFLECVQDMDHENMFWYRQDPGLGLRLIYFSYDVKMKEKGDIPEGYSVSREKKERFSLILESASTNQTSMYLCASSRPGTARVTQYFGPGTRLLVL.

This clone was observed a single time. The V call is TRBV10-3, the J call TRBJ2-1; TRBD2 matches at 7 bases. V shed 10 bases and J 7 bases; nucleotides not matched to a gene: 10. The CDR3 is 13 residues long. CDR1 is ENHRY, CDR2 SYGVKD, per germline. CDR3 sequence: CATSEGGRNEQFF. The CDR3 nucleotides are TGTGCCACCTCTGAGGGAGGGAGGAATGAGCAGTTCTTC.

The CDR3 nucleotides are TGTGCCTGGACCGGGGGACATTACAATGAGCAGTTCTTC. Translation gives CAWTGGHYNEQFF. The chain joins TRBV30 to TRBJ2-1; D may match TRBD1 or TRBD2 (6 bases each). The CDR3 length is 13 residues. CDR1 is GTSNPN and CDR2 is SVGIG in the germline V gene (reference sequence). Trimming cost V 4 bases and J 4 bases, with 11 bases left between them. Filled out from reference TRBV30 and TRBJ2-1, the complete variable domain reads SQTIHQWPATLVQPVGSPLSLECTVEGTSNPNLYWYRQAAGRGLQLLFYSVGIGQISSEVPQNLSASRPQDRQFILSSKKLLLSDSGFYLCAWTGGHYNEQFFGPGTRLTVL.

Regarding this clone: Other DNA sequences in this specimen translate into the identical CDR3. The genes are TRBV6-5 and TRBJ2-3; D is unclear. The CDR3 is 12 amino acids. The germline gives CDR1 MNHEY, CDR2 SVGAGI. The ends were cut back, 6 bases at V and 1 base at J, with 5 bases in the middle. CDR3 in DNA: TGTGCCAGCAGCCGCGGCACAGATACGCAGTATTTT. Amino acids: CASSRGTDTQYF.

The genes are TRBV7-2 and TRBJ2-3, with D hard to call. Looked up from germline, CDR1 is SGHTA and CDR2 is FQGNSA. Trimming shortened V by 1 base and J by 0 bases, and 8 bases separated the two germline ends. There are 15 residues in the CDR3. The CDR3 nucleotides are TGTGCCAGCAGCTTAGGGGTGGCCAGCACAGATACGCAGTATTTT. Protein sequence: CASSLGVASTDTQYF.

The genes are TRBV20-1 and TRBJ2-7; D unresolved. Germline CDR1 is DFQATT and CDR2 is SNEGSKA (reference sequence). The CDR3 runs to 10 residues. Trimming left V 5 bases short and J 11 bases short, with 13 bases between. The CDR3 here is CSAAYRSKYF. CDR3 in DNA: TGCAGTGCTGCGTACCGGAGCAAGTACTTC.

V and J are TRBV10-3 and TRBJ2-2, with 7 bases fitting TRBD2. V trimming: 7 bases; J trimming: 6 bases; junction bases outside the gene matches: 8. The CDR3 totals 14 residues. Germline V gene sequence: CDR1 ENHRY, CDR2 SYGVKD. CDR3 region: CAIKALAMAGELFF. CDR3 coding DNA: TGTGCCATCAAGGCACTAGCGATGGCCGGGGAGCTGTTTTTT.

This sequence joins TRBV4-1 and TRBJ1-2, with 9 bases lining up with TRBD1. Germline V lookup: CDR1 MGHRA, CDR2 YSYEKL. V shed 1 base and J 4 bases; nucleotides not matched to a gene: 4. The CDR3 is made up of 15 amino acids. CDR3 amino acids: CASSQADRGTYGYTF. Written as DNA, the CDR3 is TGCGCCAGCAGCCAAGCGGACAGGGGCACCTATGGCTACACCTTC.

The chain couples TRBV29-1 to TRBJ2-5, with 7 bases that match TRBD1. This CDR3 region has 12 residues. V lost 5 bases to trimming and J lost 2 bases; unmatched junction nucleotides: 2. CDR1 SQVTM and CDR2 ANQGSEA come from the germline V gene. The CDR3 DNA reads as TGCAGCGTTATGGGACAGCAAGAGACCCAGTACTTC. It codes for CSVMGQQETQYF.

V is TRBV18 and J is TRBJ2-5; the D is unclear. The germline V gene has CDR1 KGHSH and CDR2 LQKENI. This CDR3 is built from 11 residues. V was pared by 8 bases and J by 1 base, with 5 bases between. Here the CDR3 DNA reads TGTGCCAGCCTGTTCCAAGAGACCCAGTACTTC. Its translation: CASLFQETQYF.

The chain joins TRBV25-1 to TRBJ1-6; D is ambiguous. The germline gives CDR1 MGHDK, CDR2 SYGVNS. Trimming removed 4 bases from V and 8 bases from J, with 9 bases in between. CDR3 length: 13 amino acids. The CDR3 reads CASSASSYSPLHF. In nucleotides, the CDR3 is TGTGCCAGCAGTGCTTCATCCTATTCACCCCTCCACTTT.

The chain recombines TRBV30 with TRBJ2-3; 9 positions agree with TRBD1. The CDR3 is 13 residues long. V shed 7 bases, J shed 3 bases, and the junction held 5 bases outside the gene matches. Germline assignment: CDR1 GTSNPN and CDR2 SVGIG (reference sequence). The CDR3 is CASGTGLTDTQYF. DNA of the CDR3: TGTGCCTCCGGGACAGGGCTTACAGATACGCAGTATTTT.

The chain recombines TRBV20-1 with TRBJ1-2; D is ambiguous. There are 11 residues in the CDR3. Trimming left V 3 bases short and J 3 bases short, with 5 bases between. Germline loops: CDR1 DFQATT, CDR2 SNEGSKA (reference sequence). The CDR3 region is CSASLDYGYTF. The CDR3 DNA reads TGCAGTGCTAGCCTGGACTATGGCTACACCTTC.